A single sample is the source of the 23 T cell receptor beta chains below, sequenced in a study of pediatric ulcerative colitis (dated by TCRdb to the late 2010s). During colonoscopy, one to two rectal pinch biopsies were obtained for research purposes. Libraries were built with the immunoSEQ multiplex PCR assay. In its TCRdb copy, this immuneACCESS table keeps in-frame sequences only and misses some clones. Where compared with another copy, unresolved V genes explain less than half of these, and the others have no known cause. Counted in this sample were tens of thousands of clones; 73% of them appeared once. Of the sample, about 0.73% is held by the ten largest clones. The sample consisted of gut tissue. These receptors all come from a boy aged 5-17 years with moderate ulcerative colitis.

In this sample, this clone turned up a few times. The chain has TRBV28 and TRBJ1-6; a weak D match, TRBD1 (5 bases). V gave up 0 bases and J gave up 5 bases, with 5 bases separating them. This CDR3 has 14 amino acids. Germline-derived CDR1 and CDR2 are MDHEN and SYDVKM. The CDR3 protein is CASSLWDNNSPLHF. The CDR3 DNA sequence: TGTGCCAGCAGTTTATGGGACAATAATTCACCCCTCCACTTT.

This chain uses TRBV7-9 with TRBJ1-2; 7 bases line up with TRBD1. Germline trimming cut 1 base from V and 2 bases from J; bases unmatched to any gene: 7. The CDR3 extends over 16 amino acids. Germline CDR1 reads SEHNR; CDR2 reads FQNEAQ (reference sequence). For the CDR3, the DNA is TGTGCCAGCAGCTTAGATCTCGACAGGGCGAACTATGGCTACACCTTC. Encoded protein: CASSLDLDRANYGYTF.

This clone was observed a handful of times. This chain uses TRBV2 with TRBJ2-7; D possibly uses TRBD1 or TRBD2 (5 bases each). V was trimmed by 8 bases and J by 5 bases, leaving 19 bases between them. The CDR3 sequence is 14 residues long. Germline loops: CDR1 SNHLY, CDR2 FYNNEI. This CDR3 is CASLGDSGINEQYF. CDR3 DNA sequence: TGTGCCAGCTTAGGGGATTCGGGGATCAACGAGCAGTACTTC.

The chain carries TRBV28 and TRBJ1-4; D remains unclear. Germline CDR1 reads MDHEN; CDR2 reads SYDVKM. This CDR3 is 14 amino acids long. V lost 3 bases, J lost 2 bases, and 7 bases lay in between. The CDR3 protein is CASSFGGTNEKLFF. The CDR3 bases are TGTGCCAGCAGTTTCGGCGGGACTAATGAAAAACTGTTTTTT.

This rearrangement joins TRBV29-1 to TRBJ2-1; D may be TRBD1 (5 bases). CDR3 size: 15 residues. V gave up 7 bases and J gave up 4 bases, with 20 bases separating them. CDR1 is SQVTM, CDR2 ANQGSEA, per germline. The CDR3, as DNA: TGCAGCGCAGAGACCAGGGCCACTGGTTACAATGAGCAGTTCTTC. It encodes CSAETRATGYNEQFF.

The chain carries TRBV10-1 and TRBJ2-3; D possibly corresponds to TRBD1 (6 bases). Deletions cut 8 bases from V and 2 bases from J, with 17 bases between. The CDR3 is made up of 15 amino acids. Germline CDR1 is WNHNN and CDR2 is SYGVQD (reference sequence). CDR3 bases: TGCGCCAGCGGACGGGACAAGCAGAACACAGATACGCAGTATTTT. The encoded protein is CASGRDKQNTDTQYF.

The CDR3 nucleotides are TGTGCCAGCAGTTTATTAGGCGGGAGGCAGGAGGGGAGGAACACTGAAGCTTTCTTT. It codes for CASSLLGGRQEGRNTEAFF. The J gene is TRBJ1-1, the V gene TRBV28, with D maybe TRBD1 (5 bases). V lost 1 base to trimming and J lost 1 base, with 22 bases between them. This CDR3 is 19 amino acids long. Germline-derived CDR1 and CDR2 are MDHEN and SYDVKM. Supplemented by reference TRBV28 and TRBJ1-1, the full variable domain reads DVKVTQSSRYLVKRTGEKVFLECVQDMDHENMFWYRQDPGLGLRLIYFSYDVKMKEKGDIPEGYSVSREKKERFSLILESASTNQTSMYLCASSLLGGRQEGRNTEAFFGQGTRLTVV.

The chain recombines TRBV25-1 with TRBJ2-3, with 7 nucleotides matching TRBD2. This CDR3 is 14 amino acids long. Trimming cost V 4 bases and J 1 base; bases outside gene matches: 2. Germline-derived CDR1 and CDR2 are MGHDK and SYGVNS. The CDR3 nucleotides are TGTGCCAGCAGTGGGAGCGGGGGCACAGATACGCAGTATTTT. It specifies CASSGSGGTDTQYF.

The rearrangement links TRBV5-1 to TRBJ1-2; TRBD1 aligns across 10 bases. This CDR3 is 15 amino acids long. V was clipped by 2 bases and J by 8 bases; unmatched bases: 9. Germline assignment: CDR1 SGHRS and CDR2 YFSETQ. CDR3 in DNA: TGCGCCAGCAGCTTAATGACAGGGGGCGCGGAGGGCTACACCTTC. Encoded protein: CASSLMTGGAEGYTF.

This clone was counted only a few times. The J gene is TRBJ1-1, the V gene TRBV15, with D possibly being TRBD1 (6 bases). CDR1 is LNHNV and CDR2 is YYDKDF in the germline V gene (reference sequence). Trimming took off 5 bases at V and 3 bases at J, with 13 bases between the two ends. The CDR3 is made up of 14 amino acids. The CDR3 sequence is CATSGGGGYTEAFF. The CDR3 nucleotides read TGTGCCACCAGCGGAGGGGGTGGTTACACTGAAGCTTTCTTT.

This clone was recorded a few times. The CDR3 DNA follows: TGTGCCAGCAGCTTAGTGCGGGAGGAAACCTACAATGAGCAGTTCTTC. This encodes CASSLVREETYNEQFF. The chain uses TRBV7-9 and TRBJ2-1; 8 bases map to TRBD2. The CDR3 spans 16 residues. V trimming: 1 base; J trimming: 2 bases; junction bases outside the gene matches: 4. Germline CDR1 reads SEHNR; CDR2 reads FQNEAQ (reference sequence).

The DNA for the CDR3 is TGTGCCAGCAGTGAAGAGGGTGGGGGTCTGGATACGCAGTATTTT. Amino acids: CASSEEGGGLDTQYF. The V and J genes are TRBV2 and TRBJ2-3; D tentatively reads TRBD1 or TRBD2 (5 bases each). Trimming removed 1 base from V and 6 bases from J, with 14 bases in between. The V gene's germline CDR1 is SNHLY and CDR2 FYNNEI. The CDR3 totals 15 residues.

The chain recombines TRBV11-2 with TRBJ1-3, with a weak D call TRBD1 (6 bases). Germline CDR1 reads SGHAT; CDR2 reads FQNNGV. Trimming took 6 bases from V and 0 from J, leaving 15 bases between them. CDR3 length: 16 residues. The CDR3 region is CASRRPGQPSGNTIYF. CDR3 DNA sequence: TGTGCCAGCAGAAGGCCCGGACAGCCCTCTGGAAACACCATATATTTT.

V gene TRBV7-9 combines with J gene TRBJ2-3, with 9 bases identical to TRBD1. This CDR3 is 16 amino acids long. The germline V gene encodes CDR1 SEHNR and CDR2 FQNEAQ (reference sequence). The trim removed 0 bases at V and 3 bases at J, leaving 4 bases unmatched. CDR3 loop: CASSLAGQGRTDTQYF. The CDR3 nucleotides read TGTGCCAGCAGCTTAGCGGGACAGGGTAGAACAGATACGCAGTATTTT.

The chain's CDR3 is CASSLGLGNPSEQYF. DNA of the CDR3: TGTGCCAGCAGCTTGGGGTTAGGGAACCCTTCCGAGCAGTACTTC. The chain combines TRBV5-4 with TRBJ2-7; D is uncertain. V was shortened by 0 bases and J by 6 bases, with 16 bases between the two germline ends. The CDR3 length is 15 residues. Germline V CDR1 and CDR2: SGHNT, YYREEE (reference sequence).

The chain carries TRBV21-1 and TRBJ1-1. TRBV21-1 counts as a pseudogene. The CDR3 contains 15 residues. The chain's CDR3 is CASSKAELRNTEAFF. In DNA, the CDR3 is TGTGCCAGCAGCAAAGCGGAGCTTCGTAACACTGAAGCTTTCTTT.

The CDR3 sequence: CASSPQMNTEAFF. In DNA form, the CDR3 reads TGTGCCAGCAGCCCCCAAATGAACACTGAAGCTTTCTTT. V and J are TRBV2 and TRBJ1-1; D unclear. This CDR3 comprises 13 residues. The ends were cut back, 6 bases at V and 0 bases at J, with 8 bases in the middle. Per the germline V gene, CDR1 is SNHLY and CDR2 is FYNNEI.

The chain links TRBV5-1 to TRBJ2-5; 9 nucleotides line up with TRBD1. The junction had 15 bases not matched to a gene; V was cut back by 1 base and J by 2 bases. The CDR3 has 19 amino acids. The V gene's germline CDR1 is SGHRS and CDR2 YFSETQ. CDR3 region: CASSLTEIPGQGWQETQYF. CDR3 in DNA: TGCGCCAGCAGCTTGACAGAAATCCCGGGACAGGGTTGGCAAGAGACCCAGTACTTC.

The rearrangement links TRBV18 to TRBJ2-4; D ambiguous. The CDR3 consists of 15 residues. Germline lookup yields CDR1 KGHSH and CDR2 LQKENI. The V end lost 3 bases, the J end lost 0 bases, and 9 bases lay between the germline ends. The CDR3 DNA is TGTGCCAGCTCACCCGAGGTAGGAGCCAAAAACATTCAGTACTTC. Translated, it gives CASSPEVGAKNIQYF.

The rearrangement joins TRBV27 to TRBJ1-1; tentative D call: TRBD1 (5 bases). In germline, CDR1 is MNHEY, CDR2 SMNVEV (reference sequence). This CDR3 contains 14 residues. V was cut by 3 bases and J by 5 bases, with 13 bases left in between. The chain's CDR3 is CASSFFGAGTEAFF. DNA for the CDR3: TGTGCCAGCAGTTTTTTCGGGGCGGGGACTGAAGCTTTCTTT.

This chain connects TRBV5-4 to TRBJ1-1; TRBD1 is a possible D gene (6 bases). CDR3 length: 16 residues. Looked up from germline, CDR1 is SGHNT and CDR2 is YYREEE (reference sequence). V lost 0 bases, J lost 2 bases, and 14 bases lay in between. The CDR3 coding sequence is TGTGCCAGCAGCTTGGAGGGGGTAATCCCAAACACTGAAGCTTTCTTT. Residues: CASSLEGVIPNTEAFF.

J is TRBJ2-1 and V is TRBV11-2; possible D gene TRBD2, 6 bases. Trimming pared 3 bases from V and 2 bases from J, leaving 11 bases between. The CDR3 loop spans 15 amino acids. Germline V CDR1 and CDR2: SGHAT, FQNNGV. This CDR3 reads CASSFVGGAYNEQFF. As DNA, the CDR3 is TGTGCCAGCAGCTTCGTGGGAGGTGCCTACAATGAGCAGTTCTTC.

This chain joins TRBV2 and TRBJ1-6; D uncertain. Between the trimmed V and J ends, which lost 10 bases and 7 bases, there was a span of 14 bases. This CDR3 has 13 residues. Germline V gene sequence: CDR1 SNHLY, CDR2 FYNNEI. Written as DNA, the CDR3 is TGTGCCACGGCGTTTATTTGGAATTCACCCCTCCACTTT. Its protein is CATAFIWNSPLHF. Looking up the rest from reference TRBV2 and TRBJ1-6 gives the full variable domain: EPEVTQTPSHQVTQMGQEVILRCVPISNHLYFYWYRQILGQKVEFLVSFYNNEISEKSEIFDDQFSVERPDGSNFTLKIRSTKLEDSAMYFCATAFIWNSPLHFGNGTRLTVT.